Listed here are 28 T cell receptor beta chains from one sample, sequenced in a study of blood T cell repertoires in COVID-19. The repertoire was sequenced with immunoSEQ multiplex PCR; TCRdb's copy has only in-frame clones and lacks some. The table records some 320,000 clones, about nine tenths of them present only once. Material: PBMCs or T cells enriched from blood (not recorded which). The receptors were gathered from a woman aged 50 to 65 who had been exposed to COVID-19.

This clone has a single count. The chain links TRBV4-2 to TRBJ2-3, with TRBD2 matching 10 bases. This CDR3 has 16 amino acids. Germline V gene data show CDR1 as LGHNA and CDR2 as YNFKEQ. J was trimmed by 6 bases and V by 0 bases; bases with no gene match: 6. DNA of the CDR3: TGTGCCAGCAGCCAAGATAGGAGCGGGGGGGCGGATACGCAGTATTTT. Translation gives CASSQDRSGGADTQYF.

This chain links TRBV28 with TRBJ2-2; 9 nucleotides line up with TRBD1. CDR3 length: 15 residues. Germline V gives CDR1 MDHEN, CDR2 SYDVKM. V lost 6 bases, J lost 8 bases, and 10 bases stayed unmatched. The CDR3 sequence is CASRPGQGRIGELFF. The DNA for the CDR3 is TGTGCCAGCAGACCGGGACAGGGTAGGATAGGGGAGCTGTTTTTT.

This chain connects TRBV5-1 to TRBJ1-3; 8 bases agree with TRBD1. In germline, CDR1 is SGHRS, CDR2 YFSETQ. This CDR3 comprises 17 residues. V lost 2 bases, J lost 3 bases, and 10 bases stayed unmatched. The CDR3 nucleotides read TGCGCCAGCAGCTTCGTTTCCACCGGACAGGGTGGAAACACCATATATTTT. It yields the protein CASSFVSTGQGGNTIYF.

The chain combines TRBV30 with TRBJ1-6; D gene uncertain. The V and J ends lost 0 bases and 3 bases respectively, with 9 bases between them. There are 15 residues in the CDR3. CDR1 is GTSNPN and CDR2 is SVGIG in the germline V gene (reference sequence). The CDR3 here is CAWSVRGNYNSPLHF. In nucleotides, the CDR3 is TGTGCCTGGAGTGTACGAGGGAACTATAATTCACCCCTCCACTTT.

This clone was seen a single time. This rearrangement joins TRBV19 to TRBJ2-3; unclear D gene. The CDR3 loop spans 14 amino acids. Deletions cut 4 bases from V and 5 bases from J, with 13 bases between. Germline V lookup: CDR1 LNHDA, CDR2 SQIVND (reference sequence). The CDR3 spells CASSTSPVGDTQYF. The CDR3 nucleotides are TGTGCCAGTAGTACTTCGCCGGTTGGAGATACGCAGTATTTT.

This chain connects TRBV2 to TRBJ1-5, with no clear D. The CDR3 spans 15 residues. Germline V gene sequence: CDR1 SNHLY, CDR2 FYNNEI. V lost 3 bases to trimming and J lost 2 bases, with 11 bases between them. CDR3 in DNA: TGTGCCAGCAGTGACCGGGGATGGGGCAATCAGCCCCAGCATTTT. Translation gives CASSDRGWGNQPQHF. The full variable domain, its missing parts supplied by reference TRBV2 and TRBJ1-5, is EPEVTQTPSHQVTQMGQEVILRCVPISNHLYFYWYRQILGQKVEFLVSFYNNEISEKSEIFDDQFSVERPDGSNFTLKIRSTKLEDSAMYFCASSDRGWGNQPQHFGDGTRLSIL.

The chain has TRBV19 and TRBJ1-1, with unresolved D. The germline V and J ends were trimmed by 5 bases and 0 bases, with 7 bases remaining between them. The germline V gene has CDR1 LNHDA and CDR2 SQIVND (reference sequence). This CDR3 is built from 13 residues. The CDR3 DNA reads TGTGCCAGTAGTGGTTCGGTGAACACTGAAGCTTTCTTT. Its translation is CASSGSVNTEAFF.

V usage is TRBV5-6 and J usage is TRBJ1-1, with 8 bases matching TRBD1. Germline assignment: CDR1 SGHDT and CDR2 YYEEEE. The CDR3 covers 19 residues. The ends lost 4 bases at V and 3 bases at J; junction bases unmatched: 20. The CDR3 here is CASSNPIIDRGSLDTEAFF. The CDR3 DNA follows: TGTGCCAGCAGCAACCCGATTATCGACAGGGGAAGCCTTGACACTGAAGCTTTCTTT.

The rearrangement uses TRBV13 and TRBJ2-1; TRBD2 agrees at 9 bases. Trimming removed 0 bases from V and 5 bases from J; junction bases left unmatched: 5. There are 16 residues in the CDR3. CDR1 and CDR2 from the germline V gene are PRHDT and FYEKMQ (reference sequence). CDR3 sequence: CASSLGPSGVNNEQFF. In DNA, the CDR3 is TGTGCCAGCAGCTTAGGTCCTAGCGGGGTTAACAATGAGCAGTTCTTC. The full variable domain, its missing parts supplied by reference TRBV13 and TRBJ2-1, is AAGVIQSPRHLIKEKRETATLKCYPIPRHDTVYWYQQGPGQDPQFLISFYEKMQSDKGSIPDRFSAQQFSDYHSELNMSSLELGDSALYFCASSLGPSGVNNEQFFGPGTRLTVL.

J is TRBJ2-3 and V is TRBV28, with unresolved D. Trimming cost V 4 bases and J 0 bases, with 14 bases left between them. This CDR3 region has 16 residues. Germline V gives CDR1 MDHEN, CDR2 SYDVKM. The CDR3 DNA sequence: TGTGCCAGCAGTTCATTCCAGGTGGCTAGCACAGATACGCAGTATTTT. It yields the protein CASSSFQVASTDTQYF.

This clone occurred once. The chain carries TRBV12-3 or TRBV12-4 and TRBJ2-7, with 7 bases identical to TRBD2. This CDR3 has 13 amino acids. With 11 bases clipped from V and 0 bases from J, the junction kept 7 bases outside the gene matches. The CDR3 region is CASTASGSYEQYF. The DNA for the CDR3 is TGTGCCTCTACGGCTAGCGGCTCCTACGAGCAGTACTTC.

V gene TRBV5-4 combines with J gene TRBJ2-7, with D unclear. The CDR3 is made up of 12 amino acids. V was pared by 1 base and J by 4 bases, with 6 bases between. Germline CDR1 is SGHNT and CDR2 is YYREEE (reference sequence). The CDR3 reads CASSLNSYEQYF. The CDR3, as DNA: TGTGCCAGCAGCTTGAACAGTTACGAGCAGTACTTC.

This clone was detected once. This sequence joins TRBV6-5 and TRBJ1-3; D is unresolved. CDR3 length equals 15 residues. V was shortened by 5 bases and J by 0 bases, with 11 bases between the two germline ends. Germline-derived CDR1 and CDR2 are MNHEY and SVGAGI. CDR3 protein: CASSPGWDSGNTIYF. CDR3 nucleotide sequence: TGTGCCAGCAGTCCGGGGTGGGACTCTGGAAACACCATATATTTT.

J is TRBJ2-7 and V is TRBV19, with TRBD1 identical over 7 bases. Germline CDR1 is LNHDA and CDR2 is SQIVND (reference sequence). Germline trimming cut 5 bases from V and 2 bases from J; bases unmatched to any gene: 12. This CDR3 contains 16 residues. CDR3 sequence reads: CASSYTSGTVPYEQYF. The CDR3 region has the DNA TGTGCCAGTAGTTACACTTCCGGGACAGTGCCCTACGAGCAGTACTTC. Together with reference TRBV19 and TRBJ2-7, the CDR3 gives the full variable domain: DGGITQSPKYLFRKEGQNVTLSCEQNLNHDAMYWYRQDPGQGLRLIYYSQIVNDFQKGDIAEGYSVSREKKESFPLTVTSAQKNPTAFYLCASSYTSGTVPYEQYFGPGTRLTVT.

The J gene is TRBJ2-2, the V gene TRBV7-9; 8 bases are shared with TRBD1. Germline V gene data show CDR1 as SEHNR and CDR2 as FQNEAQ (reference sequence). The CDR3 consists of 17 residues. V shed 5 bases and J 2 bases; nucleotides not matched to a gene: 10. CDR3 sequence reads: CASSRRPGQGNTGELFF. The CDR3, as DNA: TGTGCCAGCAGCCGACGCCCTGGACAGGGAAACACCGGGGAGCTGTTTTTT.

This chain uses TRBV5-1 with TRBJ2-2; no clear D. This CDR3 is built from 12 residues. Germline V gene sequence: CDR1 SGHRS, CDR2 YFSETQ. V lost 5 bases and J 7 bases, leaving 9 bases between the germline ends. Here the CDR3 reads CASSSVGGELFF. CDR3 sequence (DNA): TGCGCCAGCAGTTCCGTCGGCGGGGAGCTGTTTTTT.

J is TRBJ1-1 and V is TRBV13, with no clear D. Germline CDR1 PRHDT, CDR2 FYEKMQ (reference sequence). Trimming left V 7 bases short and J 1 base short, with 13 bases between. The CDR3 is 14 amino acids. The CDR3 sequence is CASTFHASNTEAFF. The CDR3 DNA sequence: TGTGCCAGCACCTTTCACGCGTCGAACACTGAAGCTTTCTTT.

This clone is a singleton in its sample. The chain links TRBV6-1 to TRBJ1-1; 10 bases are shared with TRBD1. Germline values: CDR1 MNHNS, CDR2 SASEGT. This CDR3 has 13 amino acids. The J segment lost 12 bases and the V segment lost 0 bases, leaving 4 bases of the junction unmatched. CDR3 sequence: CASSEAGTGDPFF. DNA of the CDR3: TGTGCCAGCAGTGAAGCCGGGACAGGGGATCCTTTCTTT.

V usage is TRBV12-3 or TRBV12-4 and J usage is TRBJ1-1; 8 bases are a match to TRBD1. CDR3 size: 13 residues. J gave up 3 bases and V 6 bases, and 3 bases lay outside the gene matches. CDR3 in DNA: TGTGCCAGCAGGGACAGGGCGGACACTGAAGCTTTCTTT. It codes for CASRDRADTEAFF.

V is TRBV19 and J is TRBJ2-1; 8 bases fit TRBD1. The germline CDR1 and CDR2 sequences are LNHDA and SQIVND (reference sequence). Trimming took 3 bases from V and 5 from J; bases not matched to a gene: 6. This CDR3 is built from 15 residues. DNA for the CDR3: TGTGCCAGTAGTATTTCGACAGGGGCTAACAATGAGCAGTTCTTC. This sequence encodes CASSISTGANNEQFF.

The genes are TRBV16 and TRBJ1-1, with D possibly matching TRBD1 (6 bases). Germline V gene lookup returns CDR1 KGHSY and CDR2 FQNENV. V was pared by 2 bases and J by 0 bases, with 7 bases between. The length of the CDR3 is 14 residues. DNA for the CDR3: TGTGCCAGCAGCCAAGACAGGTTGAACACTGAAGCTTTCTTT. This sequence encodes CASSQDRLNTEAFF.

This chain links TRBV6-1 with TRBJ2-4; 13 bases align to TRBD2. The germline V gene encodes CDR1 MNHNS and CDR2 SASEGT. The CDR3 extends over 14 amino acids. Trimming took 3 bases from V and 9 from J; bases not matched to a gene: 2. The CDR3 protein is CASSEGTSGAIQYF. The CDR3 DNA sequence: TGTGCCAGCAGTGAGGGGACTAGCGGGGCCATTCAGTACTTC.

The chain carries TRBV28 and TRBJ1-5; 8 bases align to TRBD1. The V gene's germline CDR1 is MDHEN and CDR2 SYDVKM. J was trimmed by 4 bases and V by 5 bases; bases with no gene match: 7. The CDR3 totals 15 residues. The CDR3 DNA is TGTGCCAGCAGTGGGAGACAGGGGTCAAATCAGCCCCAGCATTTT. Translation gives CASSGRQGSNQPQHF.

J is TRBJ2-2 and V is TRBV19; the D gene is possibly TRBD1 (6 bases). CDR1 LNHDA and CDR2 SQIVND come from the germline V gene (reference sequence). V was clipped by 3 bases and J by 6 bases, with 26 bases between them. This CDR3 spans 19 amino acids. The CDR3 sequence: CASSMAAGDSRIGAGELFF. The CDR3 nucleotides read TGTGCCAGTAGTATGGCTGCAGGGGATTCCCGGATTGGGGCCGGGGAGCTGTTTTTT.

This chain links TRBV25-1 with TRBJ1-2; D is undetermined. Germline V gene sequence: CDR1 MGHDK, CDR2 SYGVNS. CDR3 length: 16 amino acids. The V and J ends lost 0 bases and 4 bases respectively, with 15 bases between them. The CDR3 bases are TGTGCCAGCAGTGAATATAAGCTTGGACTGAGCTATGGCTACACCTTC. It codes for CASSEYKLGLSYGYTF.

J is TRBJ1-1 and V is TRBV7-6; D unclear. Trimming pared 1 base from V and 2 bases from J, leaving 14 bases between. Per the germline V gene, CDR1 is SGHVS and CDR2 is FNYEAQ. This CDR3 spans 16 amino acids. The CDR3 region has the DNA TGTGCCAGCAGCTTAGAAGTTTCGGAGGGAAACACTGAAGCTTTCTTT. This sequence encodes CASSLEVSEGNTEAFF.

The chain has TRBV5-4 and TRBJ1-1; 8 bases agree with TRBD1. This CDR3 is built from 14 residues. Trimming at V came to 3 bases and at J to 6 bases, leaving 7 bases not matched to a gene. Germline CDR1 is SGHNT and CDR2 is YYREEE (reference sequence). The CDR3 DNA follows: TGTGCCAGCAGCTGGACAGGGCAGAATCCTGAAGCTTTCTTT. This encodes CASSWTGQNPEAFF.

The chain carries TRBV3-1 (or the pseudogene TRBV3-2) and TRBJ1-5; 7 bases are shared with TRBD1. Germline CDR1 LGHDT, CDR2 YNNKEL (reference sequence). This CDR3 comprises 16 residues. The junction had 8 bases not matched to a gene; V was cut back by 3 bases and J by 3 bases. CDR3 sequence: CASSQAGTANNQPQHF. The CDR3 nucleotides read TGTGCCAGCAGCCAGGCCGGGACAGCCAACAATCAGCCCCAGCATTTT.